Following are 27 T cell receptor beta chains from one sample sequenced in a study of shared clonotypes between healthy human individuals (dated by TCRdb to about 2020). Libraries came from the immunoSEQ multiplex PCR assay. Sourced from immuneACCESS, this table was stored by TCRdb with only in-frame sequences that have V and J called. A share of the clones is absent; for the studies checked, an unresolved V gene accounts for under half, and the remainder has no known explanation. Here the sample has approximately 2.5 million clones; 90% to 95% occur a single time. In total, the top ten clones hold roughly 0.36% of the sample. Material for sequencing was naive CD4+ T cells from PBMCs. This specimen's cell subset or site label, per the study, means: CD45RA+ positively selected. The origin of the receptors is a man aged 18 to 29 in good health. Some clones in this sample may be carry-over from other donors' samples.

V is TRBV5-6 and J is TRBJ2-1; a possible D gene is TRBD2 (5 bases). The V end was cut by 4 bases, the J end by 5 bases, with 16 bases between. The CDR3 sequence is 15 residues long. Germline V gene lookup returns CDR1 SGHDT and CDR2 YYEEEE. The CDR3, as DNA: TGTGCCAGCAGCGTCGAGGGTGTAGGGAACAATGAGCAGTTCTTC. Protein: CASSVEGVGNNEQFF.

V and J are TRBV7-2 and TRBJ2-1, with TRBD2 matching 7 bases. CDR3 size: 17 residues. In germline, CDR1 is SGHTA, CDR2 FQGNSA. J gave up 1 base and V 1 base, and 7 bases lay outside the gene matches. The CDR3 region has the DNA TGTGCCAGCAGCTTAGTGGCTAGCGGAACGTCCTACAATGAGCAGTTCTTC. As protein: CASSLVASGTSYNEQFF.

The chain links TRBV19 to TRBJ2-1, with D perhaps TRBD1 (6 bases). CDR1 LNHDA and CDR2 SQIVND come from the germline V gene (reference sequence). The CDR3 runs to 15 residues. Trimming left V 4 bases short and J 1 base short, with 11 bases between. In DNA form, the CDR3 reads TGTGCCAGTAGTAGAGGACAGAATTCCTACAATGAGCAGTTCTTC. Translated: CASSRGQNSYNEQFF.

To note about this clone: This same CDR3 is encoded by further DNA sequences in the sample. DNA for the CDR3: TGTGCCAGCAGGGGCCCCTACGAGCAGTACTTC. Translation: CASRGPYEQYF. This rearrangement joins TRBV28 to TRBJ2-7; D unresolved. Germline V gives CDR1 MDHEN, CDR2 SYDVKM. The V end was cut by 6 bases, the J end by 2 bases, with 5 bases between. This CDR3 has 11 residues.

The gene calls are TRBV7-8 and TRBJ2-7; 11 nucleotides agree with TRBD1. The V and J ends lost 7 bases and 4 bases, in that order; junction bases with no gene match: 12. Germline CDR1 and CDR2: SGHVS and FQNEAQ. The CDR3 is made up of 16 amino acids. CDR3 region: CASTLAPGTGGYEQYF. The CDR3 bases are TGTGCCAGCACCTTGGCCCCCGGGACAGGGGGGTACGAGCAGTACTTC.

V usage is TRBV7-9 and J usage is TRBJ2-2; D ambiguous. This CDR3 has 11 amino acids. Trimming removed 5 bases at V and 9 bases at J, with 7 bases between. CDR1 and CDR2 (germline): SEHNR, FQNEAQ (reference sequence). DNA of the CDR3: TGTGCCAGCAGCCTGGGGTGGGAGCTGTTTTTT. Encoded protein: CASSLGWELFF.

V and J are TRBV7-9 and TRBJ1-2; D not resolved. The CDR3 has 15 amino acids. Germline lookup yields CDR1 SEHNR and CDR2 FQNEAQ (reference sequence). V was pared by 5 bases and J by 5 bases, with 18 bases between. Here the CDR3 DNA reads TGTGCCAGCAGCACCCAATCGGGCGGGCGGTATGGCTACACCTTC. It specifies CASSTQSGGRYGYTF.

As concerns this clone: In the same sample, other DNA sequences code for this CDR3. The chain is built from TRBV6-5 and TRBJ2-7, with 11 bases identical to TRBD2. The V gene end was trimmed by 2 bases and the J gene end by 4 bases; junction bases not matched to a gene: 7. The CDR3 is 16 residues long. In germline, CDR1 is MNHEY, CDR2 SVGAGI. CDR3 DNA sequence: TGTGCCAGCAGTTACCCGGGGACTAGCGGAAGATACGAGCAGTACTTC. Translated, it gives CASSYPGTSGRYEQYF.

This clone was seen a single time. The V call is TRBV5-6, the J call TRBJ2-6; D is ambiguous. The V and J ends lost 0 bases and 1 base respectively, with 5 bases between them. The germline V gene encodes CDR1 SGHDT and CDR2 YYEEEE. CDR3 length: 15 amino acids. DNA for the CDR3: TGTGCCAGCAGCTTGGTCCAGTCTGGGGCCAACGTCCTGACTTTC. It encodes CASSLVQSGANVLTF. Using reference TRBV5-6 and TRBJ2-6 for the parts outside the CDR3, the full variable domain is DAGVTQSPTHLIKTRGQQVTLRCSPKSGHDTVSWYQQALGQGPQFIFQYYEEEERQRGNFPDRFSGHQFPNYSSELNVNALLLGDSALYLCASSLVQSGANVLTFGAGSRLTVL.

The chain is built from TRBV5-6 and TRBJ2-5, with a tentative D call TRBD2 (5 bases). The CDR3 is made up of 14 amino acids. Trimming left V 2 bases short and J 2 bases short, with 10 bases between. Germline V gene data show CDR1 as SGHDT and CDR2 as YYEEEE. CDR3 DNA sequence: TGTGCCAGCAGCTTCCCGAGACTACAAGAGACCCAGTACTTC. Translating it yields CASSFPRLQETQYF. The full variable domain, rest sourced from reference TRBV5-6 and TRBJ2-5, is DAGVTQSPTHLIKTRGQQVTLRCSPKSGHDTVSWYQQALGQGPQFIFQYYEEEERQRGNFPDRFSGHQFPNYSSELNVNALLLGDSALYLCASSFPRLQETQYFGPGTRLLVL.

The chain joins TRBV4-1 to TRBJ2-7; D tentatively fits TRBD1 or TRBD2 (5 bases each). Germline CDR1 reads MGHRA; CDR2 reads YSYEKL. The V end lost 2 bases, the J end lost 1 base, and 18 bases lay between the germline ends. The CDR3 has 17 amino acids. Here the CDR3 reads CASSQTHRDRISYEQYF. CDR3 nucleotide sequence: TGCGCCAGCAGCCAAACCCACCGGGACCGCATTTCCTACGAGCAGTACTTC.

The chain joins TRBV27 to TRBJ1-2; D is ambiguous. This CDR3 is 15 amino acids long. Trimming cost V 0 bases and J 5 bases, with 13 bases left between them. Germline CDR1 reads MNHEY; CDR2 reads SMNVEV (reference sequence). The CDR3 region has the DNA TGTGCCAGCAGTTTATCTTCCTGGCTTACTTATGGCTACACCTTC. Protein product: CASSLSSWLTYGYTF.

This chain joins TRBV19 and TRBJ2-6; D is ambiguous. The germline V and J ends were trimmed by 6 bases and 7 bases, with 10 bases remaining between them. Germline V gene lookup returns CDR1 LNHDA and CDR2 SQIVND (reference sequence). The CDR3 spans 13 residues. The chain's CDR3 is CASSQSRANVLTF. DNA for the CDR3: TGTGCCAGTAGCCAATCCCGAGCCAACGTCCTGACTTTC.

This clone was detected once. The chain recombines TRBV6-4 with TRBJ1-6; no clear D. CDR1 is MRHNA and CDR2 is SNTAGT in the germline V gene. The CDR3 is 14 amino acids. The V gene lost 5 bases and the J gene lost 4 bases, with 9 bases spanning the gap. The CDR3 loop reads CASSISLYNSPLHF. DNA of the CDR3: TGTGCCAGCAGTATTTCATTGTATAATTCACCCCTCCACTTT.

The chain combines TRBV7-9 with TRBJ2-3; D is possibly TRBD1 (5 bases). The V and J ends lost 4 bases and 4 bases respectively, with 18 bases between them. There are 16 residues in the CDR3. Germline V gene data show CDR1 as SEHNR and CDR2 as FQNEAQ (reference sequence). CDR3 DNA: TGTGCCAGCAGCTCCGGCCCAGGGTATTCGGCAGATACGCAGTATTTT. Protein sequence: CASSSGPGYSADTQYF. The entire variable domain, with the rest obtained from reference TRBV7-9 and TRBJ2-3, is as follows: DTGVSQNPRHKITKRGQNVTFRCDPISEHNRLYWYRQTLGQGPEFLTYFQNEAQLEKSRLLSDRFSAERPKGSFSTLEIQRTEQGDSAMYLCASSSGPGYSADTQYFGPGTRLTVL.

The rearrangement links TRBV6-5 to TRBJ1-1; no definite D call. CDR1 is MNHEY, CDR2 SVGAGI, per germline. The V gene lost 5 bases and the J gene lost 0 bases, with 10 bases spanning the gap. The CDR3 spans 14 residues. CDR3 loop: CASSIEHMNTEAFF. CDR3 DNA: TGTGCCAGCAGTATTGAACATATGAACACTGAAGCTTTCTTT.

V and J are TRBV4-1 and TRBJ2-7, with 10 bases fitting TRBD2. Per the germline V gene, CDR1 is MGHRA and CDR2 is YSYEKL. V dropped 0 bases and J dropped 5; count of bases not matched to a gene: 10. The CDR3 totals 17 residues. The chain's CDR3 is CASSQDASGRAWDEQYF. The CDR3 DNA reads TGCGCCAGCAGCCAAGATGCAAGCGGGAGGGCCTGGGACGAGCAGTACTTC.

V and J are TRBV4-2 and TRBJ2-7; tentative D call: TRBD2 (6 bases). This CDR3 contains 14 residues. CDR1 and CDR2 from the germline V gene are LGHNA and YNFKEQ. Trimming pared 4 bases from V and 2 bases from J, leaving 12 bases between. The CDR3: CASSLAAGAYEQYF. CDR3 DNA sequence: TGTGCCAGCAGCCTGGCAGCGGGCGCCTACGAGCAGTACTTC.

CDR3 sequence reads: CAWSVGGASYEQYF. For the CDR3, the DNA is TGTGCCTGGAGTGTAGGGGGGGCCTCCTACGAGCAGTACTTC. The rearrangement links TRBV30 to TRBJ2-7, with D tentatively TRBD2 (7 bases). Germline CDR1 is GTSNPN and CDR2 is SVGIG (reference sequence). CDR3 size: 14 residues. Trimming took off 0 bases at V and 0 bases at J, with 9 bases between the two ends.

The CDR3 sequence: CASTDRGYGAGANVLTF. The CDR3 DNA reads TGTGCCAGCACCGACAGGGGGTACGGAGCGGGGGCCAACGTCCTGACTTTC. This sequence joins TRBV28 and TRBJ2-6, with 9 bases fitting TRBD1. There are 17 residues in the CDR3. Unmatched junction bases numbered 11, after V lost 7 bases and J lost 4 bases. CDR1 is MDHEN, CDR2 SYDVKM, per germline.

This clone was detected a few times. The chain joins TRBV28 to TRBJ1-1; 7 nucleotides align to TRBD1. This CDR3 contains 12 residues. Germline V CDR1 and CDR2: MDHEN, SYDVKM. V lost 2 bases, J lost 12 bases, and 6 bases stayed unmatched. The chain's CDR3 is CASSLQGVQTFF. CDR3 nucleotide sequence: TGTGCCAGCAGTTTACAGGGGGTTCAGACTTTCTTT.

V usage is TRBV5-6 and J usage is TRBJ2-1; TRBD2 aligns across 11 bases. The CDR3 runs to 16 residues. Trimming removed 1 base from V and 7 bases from J; junction bases left unmatched: 7. The germline V gene encodes CDR1 SGHDT and CDR2 YYEEEE. CDR3 residues: CASSLFTSGSGNEQFF. CDR3 nucleotide sequence: TGTGCCAGCAGCTTGTTTACTAGCGGGAGTGGTAATGAGCAGTTCTTC.

V gene TRBV5-4 combines with J gene TRBJ2-7; D is unclear. V lost 4 bases and J lost 2, with 13 bases in between. Germline values: CDR1 SGHNT, CDR2 YYREEE (reference sequence). CDR3 length: 14 residues. CDR3 sequence (DNA): TGTGCCAGCAGCCTAAGCCCCCAGACCTACGAGCAGTACTTC. It translates to CASSLSPQTYEQYF.

CDR3 residues: CASSPQPSDNNEQFF. Here the CDR3 DNA reads TGCGCCAGCAGCCCGCAGCCGTCCGATAACAATGAGCAGTTCTTC. This rearrangement joins TRBV5-1 to TRBJ2-1, with D hard to call. The CDR3 is 15 amino acids. Between the trimmed V and J ends, which lost 4 bases and 5 bases, there was a span of 16 bases. From germline, CDR1 is SGHRS and CDR2 YFSETQ.

The V and J genes are TRBV4-3 and TRBJ2-5, with unresolved D. Trimming took 0 bases from V and 2 from J, leaving 7 bases between them. CDR3 length: 14 residues. Germline lookup yields CDR1 LGHNA and CDR2 YSLEER. CDR3 sequence: CASSQENVQETQYF. CDR3 bases: TGCGCCAGCAGCCAAGAGAACGTGCAAGAGACCCAGTACTTC.

The chain has TRBV5-1 and TRBJ2-3; D gene unclear. V shed 4 bases and J shed 2 bases, with 5 bases lying between them. Germline-derived CDR1 and CDR2 are SGHRS and YFSETQ. This CDR3 has 12 residues. CDR3 nucleotides: TGCGCCAGCAGCCTGCACACAGATACGCAGTATTTT. Its protein product is CASSLHTDTQYF.

This chain connects TRBV5-1 to TRBJ1-2; no definite D call. Germline lookup yields CDR1 SGHRS and CDR2 YFSETQ. The V end was cut by 1 base, the J end by 5 bases, with 21 bases between. CDR3 length equals 17 residues. The CDR3 DNA reads as TGCGCCAGCAGCTTGAGGGCAGACCCCACCGTAGGATATGGCTACACCTTC. Its protein product is CASSLRADPTVGYGYTF.